This is a list of T cell receptor beta chains from one sample in a study of T-cell reconstitution after alpha-beta-depleted transplantation in children. In TCRdb, the PCR reads were re-called with MiXCR into one record per CDR3 protein. The repertoire holds under 400,000 distinct CDR3 sequences, with around 25% as singletons. The sample consisted of PBMCs, mostly from graft donor cells, taken 180 days after TCRalphabeta/CD19-depleted stem cell transplant. The receptors stem from a male patient younger than 18 who had a stem cell transplant for acute lymphoblastic leukemia, so the T cells may come from the graft donor. CDR3s include the opening cysteine and the closing phenylalanine or tryptophan. D genes are given only for firm matches. Only part of the rows carry a size: once, few, many, or a class if the clone is expanded.

size: few
D: TRBD2
V: TRBV5-6
J: TRBJ2-1
CDR3: CASSLPGTSGSFYNEQFF
DNA: TGTGCCAGCAGCTTGCCGGGGACTAGCGGGAGCTTTTACAATGAGCAGTTCTTC

size: few
D: NA
V: TRBV24-1
J: TRBJ1-5
CDR3: CATSDFDGTSNQPQHF
DNA: TGTGCCACCAGTGATTTTGACGGAACTAGCAATCAGCCCCAGCATTTT

size: NA
D: TRBD1
V: TRBV6-1
J: TRBJ1-5
CDR3: CASSGQDYQPQHF
DNA: TGTGCCAGCAGCGGACAGGACTATCAGCCCCAGCATTTT

size: few
D: TRBD1
V: TRBV7-9
J: TRBJ1-1
CDR3: CASSAIYRGGAFF
DNA: TGTGCCAGCAGCGCGATCTACAGGGGAGGGGCTTTCTTT

size: few
D: TRBD1
V: TRBV27
J: TRBJ2-7
CDR3: CASGGTGYEQYF
DNA: TGTGCCAGCGGGGGGACAGGGTACGAGCAGTACTTC

size: few
D: NA
V: TRBV4-1
J: TRBJ2-1
CDR3: CASSQVLDEQFF
DNA: TGCGCCAGCAGCCAAGTACTCGATGAGCAGTTCTTC

size: NA
D: TRBD2
V: TRBV12-3/TRBV12-4
J: TRBJ2-1
CDR3: CASSLGGLARGQFF
DNA: TGTGCCAGCAGTTTAGGTGGACTAGCCAGGGGGCAGTTCTTC

size: few
D: TRBD1
V: TRBV2
J: TRBJ2-1
CDR3: CASRFRGLYNEQFF
DNA: TGTGCCAGCAGGTTCAGGGGGCTCTACAATGAGCAGTTCTTC

size: few
D: TRBD1
V: TRBV4-1
J: TRBJ2-7
CDR3: CASSLASVRTGLYYEQYF
DNA: TGCGCCAGCAGCCTAGCCTCCGTACGGACAGGCCTTTACTACGAGCAGTACTTC

size: NA
D: NA
V: TRBV18
J: TRBJ2-1
CDR3: CASSPRLRDGSSYNEQFF
DNA: TGTGCCAGCTCGCCCAGACTAAGGGACGGTAGCTCCTACAATGAGCAGTTCTTC

size: NA
D: TRBD2
V: TRBV5-1
J: TRBJ2-1
CDR3: CASSPGLAGVNEQFF
DNA: TGTGCCAGCAGCCCGGGACTAGCGGGAGTCAATGAGCAGTTCTTC

size: NA
D: NA
V: TRBV20-1
J: TRBJ2-3
CDR3: CSARDYPWGNTDTQYF
DNA: TGCAGTGCTAGAGATTATCCCTGGGGGAACACAGATACGCAGTATTTT

size: NA
D: TRBD1
V: TRBV4-1
J: TRBJ2-5
CDR3: CASSLRDSKETQYF
DNA: TGCGCCAGCAGCCTCCGGGACAGTAAAGAGACCCAGTACTTC

size: few
D: TRBD1
V: TRBV12-3/TRBV12-4
J: TRBJ2-4
CDR3: CASTLSGTGKNIQYF
DNA: TGTGCCAGCACCCTCTCGGGGACAGGGAAAAACATTCAGTACTTC

size: NA
D: NA
V: TRBV5-1
J: TRBJ1-1
CDR3: CASSLAIGRVMNTEAFF
DNA: TGCGCCAGCAGCTTGGCCATCGGCAGGGTGATGAACACTGAAGCTTTCTTT

size: few
D: NA
V: TRBV29-1
J: TRBJ2-5
CDR3: CSVESTYQETQYF
DNA: TGCAGCGTTGAAAGTACGTACCAAGAGACCCAGTACTTC

size: few
D: NA
V: TRBV27
J: TRBJ2-2
CDR3: CASSFLLTGTGELFF
DNA: TGTGCCAGCAGTTTCCTCCTGACCGGCACCGGGGAGCTGTTTTTT

size: NA
D: NA
V: TRBV7-9
J: TRBJ2-3
CDR3: CASRTLTDTQYF
DNA: TGTGCCAGCCGGACCCTCACAGATACGCAGTATTTT

size: NA
D: NA
V: TRBV9
J: TRBJ2-1
CDR3: CASSVGGSRDEQFF
DNA: TGTGCCAGCAGCGTTGGAGGCTCTCGGGATGAGCAGTTCTTC

size: NA
D: NA
V: TRBV14
J: TRBJ2-1
CDR3: CASSQDLSGSLPTIYNEQFF
DNA: TGTGCCAGCAGCCAAGACCTTAGCGGCTCTCTGCCCACAATATACAATGAGCAGTTCTTC

size: NA
D: NA
V: TRBV20-1
J: TRBJ2-1
CDR3: CSAILGGNEQFF
DNA: TGCAGTGCCATCCTCGGAGGAAATGAGCAGTTCTTC

size: few
D: NA
V: TRBV4-1
J: TRBJ2-5
CDR3: CASSQGERTQYF
DNA: TGCGCCAGCAGCCAAGGGGAGAGGACCCAGTACTTC

size: few
D: TRBD2
V: TRBV7-2
J: TRBJ2-1
CDR3: CASSLWREGLYEQFF
DNA: TGTGCCAGCAGCTTATGGCGGGAGGGCTTATATGAGCAGTTCTTC

size: many
D: NA
V: TRBV5-1
J: TRBJ2-7
CDR3: CASSTGLRYEQYF
DNA: TGCGCCAGCAGCACCGGGCTCCGCTACGAGCAGTACTTC

size: NA
D: NA
V: TRBV29-1
J: TRBJ1-1
CDR3: CSVEEYTEAFF
DNA: TGCAGCGTTGAAGAGTACACTGAAGCTTTCTTT

size: NA
D: TRBD1
V: TRBV29-1
J: TRBJ1-1
CDR3: CSVWGTVNTEAFF
DNA: TGCAGCGTCTGGGGGACAGTGAACACTGAAGCTTTCTTT

size: NA
D: TRBD2
V: TRBV9
J: TRBJ2-1
CDR3: CASSPQREPPYNEQFF
DNA: TGTGCCAGCAGCCCCCAGCGGGAGCCTCCCTACAATGAGCAGTTCTTC

size: NA
D: NA
V: TRBV11-2
J: TRBJ2-7
CDR3: CASSLDGVGSSYEQYF
DNA: TGTGCCAGCAGCTTAGACGGGGTGGGGAGCTCCTACGAGCAGTACTTC

size: few
D: NA
V: TRBV3-1
J: TRBJ2-5
CDR3: CASSQEPEEVYF
DNA: TGTGCCAGCAGCCAAGAGCCCGAGGAAGTGTACTTC